This T cell receptor (beta chain) appears in the sequencing data of a study of blood T cell repertoires in COVID-19. Whole-study context: COVID-19 samples, acute and convalescent, were from the United States, Italy and Spain.

Germline lookup yields CDR1 MNHEY and CDR2 SVGAGI. V was cut by 7 bases and J by 7 bases, with 19 bases left in between. CDR3 length: 14 residues. In the study's own analysis: Quantification of nucleated cells was approximated via reference gene primer amplification. Sequencing was performed with immunoSEQ multiplex PCR; in TCRdb, only in-frame clones are kept and a portion is missing. V and J calls and clone size come straight from that table; D and trimming were deduced from the DNA. Of some 130,000 clones listed, approximately 70% are singletons. This clonotype was obtained from a woman aged 70 to 79 with acute or convalescent COVID-19. The chain uses TRBV6-5 and TRBJ1-2; D might be TRBD1 (5 bases). The sample consisted of peripheral blood. The DNA of the CDR3 is TGTGCCAGCATCCCACCCGGGGGGACTTTTGGCTACACCTTC. This encodes CASIPPGGTFGYTF.